These T cell receptor beta chains were read from a single sample in a study of Ad26.COV2.S vaccination and SARS-CoV-2 variants. Assay used: immunoSEQ multiplex PCR; TCRdb lists only in-frame clones, some missing. Of about 680,000 clones listed, 70% to 90% are singletons. The sample here was peripheral blood, taken in a trial of Ad26.COV2.S vaccine versus placebo. The receptors were sampled from a person aged 18-65 years who received the Ad26.COV2.S COVID-19 vaccine or a placebo. Each CDR3 is given with its conserved first and last residue. The D gene is left open where the match is weak. Clone size is not always given. Where it is, it says once, few, many or a class for expanded clones.

d_gene	v_gene	abundance	j_gene	CDR3aa	CDR3nt
NA	TRBV4-2	NA	TRBJ1-2	CASSAHREATYGYTF	TGTGCCAGCAGCGCCCACAGGGAAGCTACCTATGGCTACACCTTC
TRBD1	TRBV5-4	NA	TRBJ2-5	CASSLVGQQETQYF	TGTGCCAGCAGCTTGGTGGGACAGCAAGAGACCCAGTACTTC
NA	TRBV27	NA	TRBJ2-5	CASRESRGGTQYF	TGTGCCAGCAGGGAATCCCGCGGAGGTACCCAGTACTTC
TRBD2	TRBV12-5	NA	TRBJ2-1	CASGLDGRPTFF	TGTGCTAGTGGTTTGGACGGGAGGCCGACGTTCTTC
TRBD1	TRBV6-5	few	TRBJ2-7	CASSKTGVSYEQYF	TGTGCCAGCAGCAAGACAGGGGTCTCCTACGAGCAGTACTTC
TRBD1	TRBV25-1	NA	TRBJ2-6	CASRRTGGLSGANVLTF	TGTGCCAGCAGGAGGACAGGGGGACTTTCTGGGGCCAACGTCCTGACTTTC
NA	TRBV16	once	TRBJ2-5	CASSQTDGGTQYF	TGTGCCAGCAGCCAAACGGACGGCGGGACCCAGTACTTC
NA	TRBV10-1	NA	TRBJ2-7	CASSSDISYEQYF	TGCGCCAGCAGTTCGGACATCTCCTACGAGCAGTACTTC
NA	TRBV4-3	NA	TRBJ2-3	CASSQDLGLDTQYF	TGCGCCAGCAGCCAAGATTTGGGGTTAGATACGCAGTATTTT
TRBD2	TRBV7-7	NA	TRBJ2-5	CASSPRTSGGAETQYF	TGTGCCAGCAGCCCACGGACTAGCGGGGGGGCTGAGACCCAGTACTTC
TRBD1	TRBV30	NA	TRBJ1-2	CAWGTGLYYGYTF	TGTGCCTGGGGGACAGGGTTGTATTATGGCTACACCTTC
NA	TRBV30	NA	TRBJ1-3	CAWSVRAVGGNTIYF	TGTGCCTGGAGTGTACGGGCGGTAGGGGGAAACACCATATATTTT
NA	TRBV6-2/TRBV6-3	NA	TRBJ1-1	CASSYSWQGEAFF	TGTGCCAGCAGTTACTCGTGGCAGGGAGAAGCTTTCTTT
NA	TRBV11-1	NA	TRBJ2-1	CASSLAGVVYNEQFF	TGTGCCAGCAGCTTAGCGGGGGTGGTCTACAATGAGCAGTTCTTC
NA	TRBV25-1	NA	TRBJ1-4	CASSEGEKLFF	TGTGCCAGCAGTGAGGGCGAAAAACTGTTTTTT
TRBD2	TRBV12-3/TRBV12-4	NA	TRBJ2-1	CASSLGLAGEQFF	TGTGCCAGCAGTTTAGGCCTAGCGGGGGAGCAGTTCTTC
NA	TRBV7-9	NA	TRBJ1-1	CASSPSTVMNTEAFF	TGTGCCAGCAGCCCGTCGACAGTTATGAACACTGAAGCTTTCTTT
NA	TRBV4-3	NA	TRBJ1-1	CASSADLNTEAFF	TGCGCCAGCAGCGCAGACTTGAACACTGAAGCTTTCTTT
TRBD1	TRBV5-1	NA	TRBJ1-5	CASSWTGLSNQPQHF	TGCGCCAGCAGCTGGACAGGCCTTAGCAATCAGCCCCAGCATTTT
NA	TRBV6-6	once	TRBJ2-5	CASSLTSAETQYF	TGTGCCAGCAGTTTAACTAGTGCGGAGACCCAGTACTTC
TRBD1	TRBV3-1/TRBV3-2	NA	TRBJ1-6	CASSLGQVNSPLHF	TGTGCCAGCAGCCTGGGACAGGTAAATTCACCCCTCCACTTT
TRBD1	TRBV7-2	NA	TRBJ1-2	CASSVEGARDYGYTF	TGTGCCAGCAGCGTAGAGGGGGCGCGAGACTATGGCTACACCTTC
NA	TRBV5-4	NA	TRBJ1-1	CASSSDGRTTEAFF	TGTGCCAGCAGCTCGGATGGACGTACCACTGAAGCTTTCTTT
NA	TRBV2	NA	TRBJ2-5	CASRESLGTQYF	TGTGCCAGCAGGGAGAGCTTGGGGACCCAGTACTTC
NA	TRBV21-1	NA	TRBJ1-2	CASSKAKSASPQYYGYTF	TGTGCCAGCAGCAAAGCTAAGAGCGCCAGCCCACAATACTATGGCTACACCTTC
TRBD1	TRBV6-6	NA	TRBJ2-3	CASSYSGQNTDTQYF	TGTGCCAGCAGTTACTCGGGACAGAACACAGATACGCAGTATTTT
NA	TRBV5-1	NA	TRBJ1-5	CASSEGMGNQPQHF	TGCGCCAGCAGCGAGGGAATGGGCAATCAGCCCCAGCATTTT
TRBD1	TRBV29-1	few	TRBJ1-1	CSVKGALGTEAFF	TGCAGCGTAAAGGGGGCGCTTGGCACTGAAGCTTTCTTT
NA	TRBV29-1	NA	TRBJ2-3	CSVWESEADTQYF	TGCAGCGTTTGGGAGAGTGAGGCAGATACGCAGTATTTT
TRBD1	TRBV3-1/TRBV3-2	NA	TRBJ1-2	CASSQVLQGKGYTF	TGTGCCAGCAGCCAAGTCCTACAGGGGAAAGGCTACACCTTC
TRBD1	TRBV19	NA	TRBJ1-1	CASSFTGAGITEAFF	TGTGCCAGTAGTTTCACAGGGGCAGGAATCACTGAAGCTTTCTTT
TRBD1	TRBV3-1/TRBV3-2	few	TRBJ1-2	CASSRNSGTGTLLHYGYTF	TGTGCCAGCAGCCGCAATTCCGGGACAGGGACTCTATTGCACTATGGCTACACCTTC
NA	TRBV2	NA	TRBJ1-5	CASSPSTRGQPQHF	TGTGCCAGCAGTCCCTCTACCAGGGGCCAGCCCCAGCATTTT
NA	TRBV7-2	NA	TRBJ1-1	CASSLGMVNTEAFF	TGTGCCAGCAGCTTAGGAATGGTTAACACTGAAGCTTTCTTT
NA	TRBV7-3	NA	TRBJ1-1	CASSLSALMNTEAFF	TGTGCCAGCAGCTTAAGTGCACTGATGAACACTGAAGCTTTCTTT
TRBD1	TRBV27	NA	TRBJ1-2	CASFTHRGGGYTF	TGTGCCAGCTTCACCCACAGGGGAGGTGGCTACACCTTC
NA	TRBV19	NA	TRBJ1-5	CASWGLGEQPQHF	TGTGCCAGTTGGGGTCTTGGGGAACAGCCCCAGCATTTT
TRBD2	TRBV9	NA	TRBJ2-1	CASSVEASGGYNEQFF	TGTGCCAGCAGCGTAGAGGCCAGCGGGGGATACAATGAGCAGTTCTTC
NA	TRBV12-3/TRBV12-4	NA	TRBJ1-2	CASSVTRGYGYTF	TGTGCCAGCAGTGTCACCCGGGGGTATGGCTACACCTTC
TRBD1	TRBV5-4	NA	TRBJ1-1	CASSTGQGYVNTEAFF	TGTGCCAGCAGCACGGGACAGGGGTATGTGAACACTGAAGCTTTCTTT
NA	TRBV20-1	NA	TRBJ1-1	CSAQMNTEAFF	TGCAGTGCTCAAATGAACACTGAAGCTTTCTTT
TRBD1	TRBV13	NA	TRBJ2-7	CASSARDSSYEQYF	TGTGCCAGCAGCGCAAGGGACAGCTCCTACGAGCAGTACTTC
NA	TRBV6-1	once	TRBJ2-7	CASSEISAYEQYF	TGTGCCAGCAGTGAAATCAGCGCCTACGAGCAGTACTTC
TRBD1	TRBV18	NA	TRBJ1-2	CASSPPSSTGVDGYTF	TGTGCCAGCTCACCACCGAGTTCAACAGGGGTTGATGGCTACACCTTC
TRBD1	TRBV6-6	NA	TRBJ2-7	CASSYFTGAYEQYF	TGTGCCAGCAGTTACTTCACAGGGGCCTACGAGCAGTACTTC
TRBD2	TRBV27	NA	TRBJ2-3	CASIARLAASTDTQYF	TGTGCCAGCATCGCAAGGCTAGCGGCTAGCACAGATACGCAGTATTTT
NA	TRBV5-4	NA	TRBJ2-7	CASSLDSRSYEQYF	TGTGCCAGCAGCTTGGACAGCAGGTCCTACGAGCAGTACTTC
NA	TRBV24-1	NA	TRBJ2-2	CATSDSGGPDTGELFF	TGTGCCACCAGTGATTCGGGGGGCCCTGACACCGGGGAGCTGTTTTTT
NA	TRBV30	NA	TRBJ1-1	CAWTLQGSTEAFF	TGTGCCTGGACCTTGCAGGGGAGCACTGAAGCTTTCTTT
NA	TRBV10-3	NA	TRBJ2-4	CAISAREEGKNIQYF	TGTGCCATCAGTGCCAGGGAGGAAGGCAAAAACATTCAGTACTTC
NA	TRBV11-2	NA	TRBJ1-4	CASSSQGPLGATNEKLFF	TGTGCCAGCAGCTCCCAGGGGCCCCTGGGCGCAACTAATGAAAAACTGTTTTTT
NA	TRBV23-1	NA	TRBJ1-2	CASTTGIYTF	TGCGCCAGCACTACAGGGATCTACACCTTC
NA	TRBV7-3	few	TRBJ1-3	CASSSSRERNTIYF	TGTGCCAGCAGCTCTAGCAGGGAACGAAACACCATATATTTT
NA	TRBV5-1	NA	TRBJ2-7	CASSLGVPPYEQYF	TGCGCCAGCAGCTTGGGAGTTCCCCCCTACGAGCAGTACTTC
NA	TRBV7-9	few	TRBJ1-4	CASSFGAEKLFF	TGTGCCAGCAGCTTCGGGGCGGAAAAACTGTTTTTT
NA	TRBV7-9	few	TRBJ2-7	CASSLASGKGVGLSYEQYF	TGTGCCAGCAGCTTAGCTTCAGGGAAGGGGGTCGGCCTCTCCTACGAGCAGTACTTC